This record covers a single T cell receptor (beta chain). The source of the sample is a study of blood T cell repertoires in COVID-19. Whole-study context: The United States, Italy and Spain supplied acute and convalescent COVID-19 samples. T cells, B-cell-depleted T cells, or PBMCs provided the cDNA or gDNA that served as material.

The V gene end was trimmed by 6 bases and the J gene end by 0 bases; junction bases not matched to a gene: 3. Germline CDR1 SGHDT, CDR2 YYEEEE. This CDR3 has 13 residues. In the original analysis: For nucleated cells, counts were estimated from reference gene primer amplification. Assay: immunoSEQ multiplex PCR; the TCRdb copy retains only in-frame clones and omits some. V and J calls and clone size come straight from that table; D and trimming were deduced from the DNA. The profile shows 150,000 to 200,000 clones, 90% of them singletons. Sequencing was done on a sample of peripheral blood. The receptor was derived from a man between 60 and 75 years old with active or convalescent COVID-19. V is TRBV5-6 and J is TRBJ2-7; 7 bases are a match to TRBD1. The DNA of the CDR3 is TGTGCCAGCAATCGACAGGGCTCCTACGAGCAGTACTTC. As protein: CASNRQGSYEQYF.